These 9 T cell receptor beta chains originate from one sample sequenced in a study of T cells in Graves' hyperthyroidism and ophthalmopathy. Using RNA transcripts as the source, TCR beta CDR3 regions were amplified. In the first-round RT-PCR of the TCR CDR3, the HTBI primer set was used. TCRdb recomputed calls from the multiplex PCR reads with MiXCR, one row per CDR3 protein. The sample includes some 320,000 distinct CDR3 sequences, around 15% of them seen just once. The sample comprised blood. These receptors originate from a woman between 40 and 50 years old with Graves' ophthalmopathy.

This clonotype has at least ten counts. The chain joins TRBV5-1 to TRBJ2-3; no clear D gene. Trimming took off 5 bases at V and 2 bases at J, with 6 bases between the two ends. The CDR3 runs 12 residues. CDR1 and CDR2 from the germline V gene are SGHRS and YFSETQ. The CDR3 DNA reads TGCGCCAGCAGACTGTACACAGATACGCAGTATTTT. Protein sequence: CASRLYTDTQYF.

The J gene is TRBJ1-2, the V gene TRBV30; D remains ambiguous. Trimming cost V 4 bases and J 7 bases, with 13 bases left between them. The CDR3 runs to 12 residues. The germline gives CDR1 GTSNPN, CDR2 SVGIG (reference sequence). The CDR3 nucleotides read TGTGCCTGGAACGAAAATAGTCCTGGCTACACCTTC. Amino acid sequence: CAWNENSPGYTF.

This clonotype was counted many times. This chain joins TRBV3-1 and TRBJ2-5; D is possibly TRBD1 (6 bases). Trimming removed 1 base at V and 1 base at J, with 10 bases between. Germline assignment: CDR1 LGHDT and CDR2 YNNKEL (reference sequence). The CDR3 loop spans 15 amino acids. Here the CDR3 reads CASSQGTAVQETQYF. The CDR3 DNA reads as TGTGCCAGCAGCCAAGGGACAGCGGTCCAAGAGACCCAGTACTTC.

This clonotype was picked up many times. The chain joins TRBV7-2 to TRBJ2-1; 7 positions match TRBD2. J was trimmed by 12 bases and V by 4 bases; bases with no gene match: 12. The CDR3 runs 14 residues. The germline V gene has CDR1 SGHTA and CDR2 FQGNSA. CDR3 sequence reads: CASSYSGSEPTQFF. CDR3 nucleotide sequence: TGTGCCAGCAGCTATAGCGGGTCGGAGCCTACGCAGTTCTTC.

This clonotype has more than one count but fewer than ten. The chain couples TRBV6-2 or TRBV6-3 to TRBJ2-1, with 9 bases identical to TRBD1. Germline lookup yields CDR1 MNHEY and CDR2 SVGEGT. V shed 6 bases and J 8 bases; nucleotides not matched to a gene: 11. The CDR3 sequence is 15 residues long. The CDR3 loop reads CASSLQGAKGDEQFF. DNA for the CDR3: TGTGCCAGCAGCCTACAGGGGGCTAAAGGAGATGAGCAGTTCTTC.

The table lists this clonotype with many counts. The chain joins TRBV20-1 to TRBJ1-6, with D perhaps matching TRBD1 (5 bases). The V gene lost 3 bases and the J gene lost 10 bases, with 13 bases spanning the gap. The CDR3 length is 13 residues. Germline V gives CDR1 DFQATT, CDR2 SNEGSKA (reference sequence). CDR3 sequence: CSASLSRQSPLHF. DNA for the CDR3: TGCAGTGCTAGTTTATCGAGACAGTCACCCCTCCACTTT.

In this sample, this clonotype turned up many times. One end of the junction varies from germline; a read error may be responsible. The chain recombines TRBV6-1 with TRBJ1-6; D is ambiguous. This CDR3 has 15 residues. Germline assignment: CDR1 MNHNS and CDR2 SASEGT. In DNA form, the CDR3 reads TGTGCCAGCAGTAAAGCGGGCCTTAATAATTCACCCCTCCACTTT. Translation gives CASSKAGLNNSPLHF.

With respect to this clonotype: Because it lacks the conserved phenylalanine or tryptophan at the end, this CDR3 is likely a read error. This chain links TRBV20-1 with TRBJ1-1; a weak D match, TRBD1 (5 bases). The germline V gene encodes CDR1 DFQATT and CDR2 SNEGSKA (reference sequence). CDR3 length: 11 amino acids. V shed 6 bases and J shed 1 base, with 6 bases lying between them. The CDR3 DNA reads as TGCAGTGCGGGGGGGAACACTGAAGCTTTCTCT. This gives the protein CSAGGNTEAFS.

This clonotype has at least ten counts. The rearrangement links TRBV6-1 to TRBJ2-7; D not certain. Trimming took off 8 bases at V and 1 base at J, with 6 bases between the two ends. CDR1 and CDR2 from the germline V gene are MNHNS and SASEGT. The CDR3 spans 11 residues. The CDR3 DNA reads TGTGCCAGCGGGCAGTCCTACGAGCAGTACTTC. As protein: CASGQSYEQYF.